The sample holds a few counts of the clone carrying this T cell receptor beta chain. The antigen is unknown. Then a second PCR, running roughly 6 to 12 cycles, was carried out with a sample-barcoded 5' primer and a J-beta primer mix. Every individual sample yielded 2.5 million or more paired-end reads (each containing CDR3). TCRdb re-analysed the 5' RACE reads in MiXCR, keeping a single row per CDR3 protein. The table shows about 320,000 distinct CDR3 sequences, with 27% occurring only once. The data belong to a study of blood T cells in healthy people across ages. Trimming shortened V by 5 bases and J by 4 bases, and 12 bases separated the two germline ends. The CDR3 loop spans 14 amino acids. Germline-derived CDR1 and CDR2 are MNHEY and SVGEGT. Findings of the study overall: When set beside aged donors, long-lived donors presented more naive CD4+ cells and higher diversity.

Isolation yielded PBMCs, at least 7 million per sample, in every case. The sample was blood. This sequence was found in a woman aged 70-85 years in good health. V is TRBV6-2 or TRBV6-3 and J is TRBJ2-1, with D possibly matching TRBD2 (6 bases). The CDR3 nucleotides are TGTGCCAGCAGTCGGCGGGACTGGTACAATGAGCAGTTCTTC. This encodes CASSRRDWYNEQFF.